A selection of T cell receptor beta chains follows, all from one sample in a study of blood T cell repertoires in COVID-19. Assay used: immunoSEQ multiplex PCR; TCRdb lists only in-frame clones, some missing. Of approximately 210,000 clones in the sample, approximately 80% were seen once. The specimen was PBMCs or T cells enriched from blood (not recorded which). The origin of the receptors is a woman aged 45-59 years with acute COVID-19. Each CDR3 is given with its conserved first and last residue. A D gene is named only where the DNA matches it firmly. A row's size may be missing; if present it is once, few, many or a size class.

v_gene: TRBV19; d_gene: .; abundance: .; j_gene: TRBJ1-1; CDR3nt: TGTGCCAGTAGGACGACGCTAGGGGAGGGGAACACTGAAGCTTTCTTT; CDR3aa: CASRTTLGEGNTEAFF
v_gene: TRBV5-1; d_gene: .; abundance: .; j_gene: TRBJ1-2; CDR3nt: TGCGCCAGCTCCCGGGACACCTATGGCTACACCTTC; CDR3aa: CASSRDTYGYTF
v_gene: TRBV4-3; d_gene: .; abundance: .; j_gene: TRBJ2-2; CDR3nt: TGCGCCAGCAGCCAAGAGGTCTGGCGCCGGGGCACCGGGGAGCTGTTTTTT; CDR3aa: CASSQEVWRRGTGELFF
v_gene: TRBV27; d_gene: TRBD1; abundance: .; j_gene: TRBJ2-1; CDR3nt: TGTGCCAGCAGTTTCACAGGGGGCCGAAGGAATGAGCAGTTCTTC; CDR3aa: CASSFTGGRRNEQFF
v_gene: TRBV30; d_gene: .; abundance: .; j_gene: TRBJ2-1; CDR3nt: TGTGCCTGGAGCAGGGTCTACAATGAGCAGTTCTTC; CDR3aa: CAWSRVYNEQFF
v_gene: TRBV28; d_gene: .; abundance: .; j_gene: TRBJ1-1; CDR3nt: TGTGCCAGCAGTCCCTATTTTAGGGGTCCCAGGGAGGAGATGGGCACTGAAGCTTTCTTT; CDR3aa: CASSPYFRGPREEMGTEAFF
v_gene: TRBV7-2; d_gene: TRBD1; abundance: .; j_gene: TRBJ1-4; CDR3nt: TGTGCCAGCAGCAAAGACAGGGGATCAACTAATGAAAAACTGTTTTTT; CDR3aa: CASSKDRGSTNEKLFF
v_gene: TRBV10-1; d_gene: .; abundance: .; j_gene: TRBJ1-4; CDR3nt: TGCGCCAGCAGTGAGGAGGGGGGCGGGGGTGAAAAACTGTTTTTT; CDR3aa: CASSEEGGGGEKLFF
v_gene: TRBV6-2/TRBV6-3; d_gene: .; abundance: few; j_gene: TRBJ2-7; CDR3nt: TGTGCCAGCAGTTGGTCTCAGGTGGAGGCACAGAACTTC; CDR3aa: CASSWSQVEAQNF
v_gene: TRBV6-1; d_gene: .; abundance: once; j_gene: TRBJ2-1; CDR3nt: TGTGCCAGCAGTGAATCTCGCCCGGGCTCCTACAATGAGCAGTTCTTC; CDR3aa: CASSESRPGSYNEQFF